This T cell receptor beta chain was obtained from a study of blood T cells in healthy people across ages. It was with a sample-barcoded 5' primer and a J-beta primer mix that a second PCR of about 6 to 12 cycles was run. TCRdb recomputed calls from the 5' RACE reads with MiXCR, one row per CDR3 protein. Of 600,000 to 800,000 distinct CDR3 sequences detected, 40% to 65% appear once; the ten largest clones hold 13%. Comments on this clonotype: Its antigen remains unidentified.

With 4 bases removed from V and 2 bases from J, the gap between germline ends came to 18 bases. Germline lookup yields CDR1 ENHRY and CDR2 SYGVKD. The CDR3 has 16 amino acids. Extraction of total RNA produced a minimum of 6 micrograms from each sample. Study-level results: More naive CD4+ cells and higher diversity were found in long-lived than in aged donors. Diversity of TCR beta per million T cells declined in a roughly linear way with age. No conclusive comparison of naive versus antigen-experienced cells was possible with unsorted PBMCs.

The genes are TRBV10-3 and TRBJ2-7; possibly TRBD1 for D (6 bases). The source is a woman aged 80 or over in good health. Sequenced sample: blood. The CDR3 bases are TGTGCCATCAGTGCTCTCGGGACATCTATCACCTACGAGCAGTACTTC. It specifies CAISALGTSITYEQYF.